The clone carrying this T cell receptor (beta chain) was counted only a few times. TCRdb used MiXCR to reprocess the RT-PCR reads, holding one entry per CDR3 protein. The sample yields around 150,000 distinct CDR3 sequences, around 30% seen once. The entry originates in a study of patients and donors after allogeneic stem cell transplantation. The sample taken for sequencing was blood, either unsorted or a sorted T cell fraction (not recorded which). The sequence was collected from a human donor who was either an allogeneic HSCT recipient or a stem cell or donor lymphocyte infusion donor (not recorded which). It is not recorded whose cells these are; they may come from a transplant donor.

In nucleotides, the CDR3 is TGTGCCCCTCAGGCCCGATCAAAGGACGAGCAGTACTTC. This translates into CAPQARSKDEQYF. This chain links TRBV21-1 with TRBJ2-7; TRBD2 is the table's D call, not checked against the DNA. TRBV21-1 is a pseudogene segment. This CDR3 contains 13 residues.